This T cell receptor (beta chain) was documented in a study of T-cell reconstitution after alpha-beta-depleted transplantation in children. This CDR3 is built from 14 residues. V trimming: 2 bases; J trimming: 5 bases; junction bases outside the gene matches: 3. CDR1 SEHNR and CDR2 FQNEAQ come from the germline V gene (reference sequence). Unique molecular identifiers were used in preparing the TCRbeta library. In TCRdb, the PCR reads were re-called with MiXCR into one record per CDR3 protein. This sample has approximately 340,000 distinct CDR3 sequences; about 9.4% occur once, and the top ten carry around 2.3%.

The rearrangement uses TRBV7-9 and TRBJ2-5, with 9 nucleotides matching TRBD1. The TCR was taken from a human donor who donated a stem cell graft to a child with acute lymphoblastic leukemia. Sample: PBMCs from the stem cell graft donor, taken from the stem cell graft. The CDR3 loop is CASSLNGQGETQYF. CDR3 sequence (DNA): TGTGCCAGCAGCTTAAACGGACAGGGGGAGACCCAGTACTTC.